The clone carrying this T cell receptor (beta chain) has just a few counts. As yet, its antigen is unknown. The sample is drawn from a study of T-cell reconstitution after alpha-beta-depleted transplantation in children. Study-wide results and caveats: Reports say that about two months after transplant, the alpha-beta T cells came out of several hundred graft clones that had expanded.

Unique molecular identifiers were used to barcode this TCRbeta library. TCRdb itself ran the PCR reads through MiXCR, one entry per CDR3 protein. In the table there are fewer than 700,000 distinct CDR3 sequences, 10% to 15% of which are singletons. Germline-derived CDR1 and CDR2 are SQVTM and ANQGSEA. V was clipped by 1 base and J by 0 bases, with 14 bases between them. This CDR3 is 16 amino acids long. The sequencing used PBMCs, mostly from graft donor cells, collected 360 days after TCRalphabeta/CD19-depleted stem cell transplant. The genes are TRBV29-1 and TRBJ2-3; tentative D call: TRBD1 (6 bases). This sequence originates from a male patient younger than 18 who had a stem cell transplant for acute myeloid leukemia, so the T cells may come from the graft donor. CDR3 region: CSVEGHRDKSTDTQYF. CDR3 DNA: TGCAGCGTTGAAGGTCATCGGGACAAAAGCACAGATACGCAGTATTTT.